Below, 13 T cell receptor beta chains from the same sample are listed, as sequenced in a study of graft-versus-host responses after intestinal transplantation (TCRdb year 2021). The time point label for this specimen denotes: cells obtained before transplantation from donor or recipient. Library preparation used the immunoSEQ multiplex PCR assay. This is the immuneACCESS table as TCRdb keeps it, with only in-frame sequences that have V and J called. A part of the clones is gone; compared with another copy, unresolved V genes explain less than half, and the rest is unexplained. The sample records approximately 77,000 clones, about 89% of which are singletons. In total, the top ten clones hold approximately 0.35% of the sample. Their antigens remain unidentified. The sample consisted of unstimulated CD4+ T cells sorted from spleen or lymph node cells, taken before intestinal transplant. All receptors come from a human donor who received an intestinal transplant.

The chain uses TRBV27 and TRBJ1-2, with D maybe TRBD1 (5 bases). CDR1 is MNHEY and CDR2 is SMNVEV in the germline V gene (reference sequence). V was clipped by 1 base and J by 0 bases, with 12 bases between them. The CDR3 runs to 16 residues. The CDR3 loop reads CASSLWGNRPNYGYTF. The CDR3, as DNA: TGTGCCAGCAGTTTATGGGGCAACCGCCCTAACTATGGCTACACCTTC.

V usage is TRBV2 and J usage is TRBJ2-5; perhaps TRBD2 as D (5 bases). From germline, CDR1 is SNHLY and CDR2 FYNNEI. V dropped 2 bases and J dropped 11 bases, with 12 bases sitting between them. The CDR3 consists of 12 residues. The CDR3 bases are TGTGCCAGCAGTGAAATTCGGCGGGCGCAGTACTTC. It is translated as CASSEIRRAQYF.

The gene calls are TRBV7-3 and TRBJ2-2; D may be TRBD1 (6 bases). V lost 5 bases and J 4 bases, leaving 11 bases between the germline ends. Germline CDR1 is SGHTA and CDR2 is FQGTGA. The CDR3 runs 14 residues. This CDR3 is CASSETGFTGELFF. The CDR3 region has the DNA TGTGCCAGCAGCGAGACAGGATTCACCGGGGAGCTGTTTTTT.

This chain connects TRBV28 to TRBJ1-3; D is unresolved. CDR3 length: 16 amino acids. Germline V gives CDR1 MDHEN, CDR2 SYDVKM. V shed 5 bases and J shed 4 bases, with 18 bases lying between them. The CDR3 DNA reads TGTGCCAGCAGTGCCCCCGGGAAAGCCTTCGGAAACACCATATATTTT. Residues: CASSAPGKAFGNTIYF.

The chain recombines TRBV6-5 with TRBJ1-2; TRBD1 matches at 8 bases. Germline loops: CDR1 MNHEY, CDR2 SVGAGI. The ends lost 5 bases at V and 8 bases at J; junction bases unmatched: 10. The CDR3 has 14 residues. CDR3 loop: CASSRVTGAHGYTF. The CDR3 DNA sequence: TGTGCCAGCAGTCGGGTGACAGGGGCGCACGGCTACACCTTC.

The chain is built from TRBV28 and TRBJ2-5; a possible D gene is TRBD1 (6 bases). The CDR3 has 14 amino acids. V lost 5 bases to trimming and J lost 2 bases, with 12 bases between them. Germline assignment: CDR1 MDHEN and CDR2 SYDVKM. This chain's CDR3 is CASSPDRHQETQYF. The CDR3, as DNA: TGTGCCAGCAGTCCAGACAGGCATCAAGAGACCCAGTACTTC.

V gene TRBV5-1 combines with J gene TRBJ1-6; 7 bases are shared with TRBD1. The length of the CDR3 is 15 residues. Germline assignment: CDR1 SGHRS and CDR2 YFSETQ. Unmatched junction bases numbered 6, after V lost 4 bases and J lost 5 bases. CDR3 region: CASSDGTANNSPLHF. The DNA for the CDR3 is TGCGCCAGCAGCGATGGGACAGCCAATAATTCACCCCTCCACTTT.

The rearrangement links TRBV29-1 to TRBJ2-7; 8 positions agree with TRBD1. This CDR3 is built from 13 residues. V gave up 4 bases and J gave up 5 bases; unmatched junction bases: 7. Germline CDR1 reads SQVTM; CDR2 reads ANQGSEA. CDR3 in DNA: TGCAGCGTTGCTGGGCAGGGGGCAGACGAGCAGTACTTC. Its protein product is CSVAGQGADEQYF.

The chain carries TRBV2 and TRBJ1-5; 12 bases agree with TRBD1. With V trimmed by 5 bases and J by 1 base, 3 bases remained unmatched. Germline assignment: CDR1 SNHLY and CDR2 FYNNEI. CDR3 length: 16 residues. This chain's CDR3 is CASSLGQGASNQPQHF. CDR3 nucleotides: TGTGCCAGCAGTTTGGGACAGGGGGCGAGCAATCAGCCCCAGCATTTT.

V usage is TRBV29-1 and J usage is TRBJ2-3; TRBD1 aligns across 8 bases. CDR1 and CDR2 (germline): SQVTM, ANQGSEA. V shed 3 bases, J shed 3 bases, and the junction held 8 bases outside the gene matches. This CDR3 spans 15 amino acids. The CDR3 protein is CSVDRWDRSTDTQYF. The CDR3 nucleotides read TGCAGCGTTGACCGGTGGGACAGGAGTACAGATACGCAGTATTTT.

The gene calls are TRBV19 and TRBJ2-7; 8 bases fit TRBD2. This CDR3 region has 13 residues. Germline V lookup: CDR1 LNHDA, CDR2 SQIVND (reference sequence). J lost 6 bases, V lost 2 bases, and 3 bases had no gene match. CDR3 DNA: TGTGCCAGTAGTATACGTACTAGCGGCGAGCAGTACTTC. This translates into CASSIRTSGEQYF. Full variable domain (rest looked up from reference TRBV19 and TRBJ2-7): DGGITQSPKYLFRKEGQNVTLSCEQNLNHDAMYWYRQDPGQGLRLIYYSQIVNDFQKGDIAEGYSVSREKKESFPLTVTSAQKNPTAFYLCASSIRTSGEQYFGPGTRLTVT.

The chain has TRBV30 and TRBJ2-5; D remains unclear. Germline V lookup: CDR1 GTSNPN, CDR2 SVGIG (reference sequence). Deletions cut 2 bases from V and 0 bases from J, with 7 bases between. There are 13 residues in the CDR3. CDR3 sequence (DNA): TGTGCCTGGAGTCGGAGAGACCAAGAGACCCAGTACTTC. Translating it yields CAWSRRDQETQYF.

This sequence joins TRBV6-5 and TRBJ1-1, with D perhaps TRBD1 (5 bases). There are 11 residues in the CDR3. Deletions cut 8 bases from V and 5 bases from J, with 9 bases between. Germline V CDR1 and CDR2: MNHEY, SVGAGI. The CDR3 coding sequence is TGTGCCAGCGCCGGGGGAACTGAAGCTTTCTTT. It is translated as CASAGGTEAFF.